The rows below give T cell receptor beta chains drawn from one sample of a study of OX40 agonist ivuxolimab in advanced cancers. Using immunoSEQ multiplex PCR, the repertoire was profiled, and TCRdb retains in-frame clones only, with some absent. The sample gives 70,000 or so clones, 85% to 90% of which show up once; around 6% is in the top ten. The sequenced sample was CD4+ or CD8+ T cells sorted from blood, obtained in a trial of the OX40 agonist ivuxolimab. The receptors stem from an adult with an advanced solid tumor such as melanoma, head and neck, liver or kidney cancer. Each CDR3 is given with its conserved first and last residue.

>TRBJ2-7|TRBV5-4
CASSRRRTSGRYEQYF
>TRBJ2-7|TRBV6-1
CASSEAQFYIRYEQYF
>TRBJ2-1|TRBV9
CASSARYNEQFF
>TRBJ2-5|TRBV7-3
CASSLTGTEGETQYF
>TRBJ1-1|TRBV30
CAWSPLGVNTEAFF
>TRBJ2-7|TRBV6-5
CASSYSGHGDEQYF
>TRBJ2-7|TRBV11-2
CASSLVGGSYEQYF
>TRBJ1-2|TRBV14
CASSTFGTGNYGYTF
>TRBJ2-1|TRBV6-5
CATQRGNEQFF
>TRBJ1-1|TRBV4-1
CASSQGRWGNEAFF